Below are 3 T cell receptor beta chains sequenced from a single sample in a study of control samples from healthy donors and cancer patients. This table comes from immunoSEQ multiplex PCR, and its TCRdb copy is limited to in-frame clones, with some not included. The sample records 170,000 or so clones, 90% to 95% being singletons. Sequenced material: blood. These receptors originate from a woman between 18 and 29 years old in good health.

The CDR3 coding sequence is TGTGCCAGCACCCTAGCAGTGGGGGGGAGAACCTACAATGAGCAGTTCTTC. Amino acid sequence: CASTLAVGGRTYNEQFF. The rearrangement uses TRBV7-8 and TRBJ2-1; 7 nucleotides agree with TRBD2. The V gene's germline CDR1 is SGHVS and CDR2 FQNEAQ. The CDR3 has 17 amino acids. Germline trimming cut 7 bases from V and 2 bases from J; bases unmatched to any gene: 14.

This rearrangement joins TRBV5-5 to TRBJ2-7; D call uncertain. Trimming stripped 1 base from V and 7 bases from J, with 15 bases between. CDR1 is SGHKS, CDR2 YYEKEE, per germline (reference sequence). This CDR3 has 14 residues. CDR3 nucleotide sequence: TGTGCCAGCAGCTTGTTCACATCGATAGGGGAGCAGTACTTC. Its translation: CASSLFTSIGEQYF.

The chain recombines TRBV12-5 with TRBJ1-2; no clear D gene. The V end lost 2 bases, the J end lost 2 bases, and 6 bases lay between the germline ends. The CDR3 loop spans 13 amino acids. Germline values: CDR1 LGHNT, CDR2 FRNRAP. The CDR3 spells CASGLRPNYGYTF. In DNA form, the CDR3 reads TGTGCTAGTGGTTTGAGGCCGAACTATGGCTACACCTTC.